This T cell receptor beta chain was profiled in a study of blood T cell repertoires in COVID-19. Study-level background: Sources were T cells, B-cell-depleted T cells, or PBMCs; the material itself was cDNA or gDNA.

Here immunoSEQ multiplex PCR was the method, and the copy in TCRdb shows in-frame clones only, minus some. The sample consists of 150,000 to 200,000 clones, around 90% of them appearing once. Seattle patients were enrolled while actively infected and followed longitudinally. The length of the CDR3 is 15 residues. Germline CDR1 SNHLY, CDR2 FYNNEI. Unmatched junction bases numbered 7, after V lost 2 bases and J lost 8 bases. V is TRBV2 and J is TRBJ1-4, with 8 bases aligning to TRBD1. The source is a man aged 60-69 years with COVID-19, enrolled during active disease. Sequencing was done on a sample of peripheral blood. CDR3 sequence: CASSERSGGGEKLFF. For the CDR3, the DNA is TGTGCCAGCAGTGAAAGGTCAGGGGGCGGAGAAAAACTGTTTTTT.